This T cell receptor beta chain originates from a study of blood T cell repertoires in COVID-19. Background on the study: The United States, Italy and Spain were the sources of the acute and convalescent COVID-19 samples. PBMCs, B-cell-depleted T cells, or T cells were the source of the cDNA or gDNA that made up the material.

In the original workflow: Amplification of reference gene primers was used by the study to estimate nucleated cell counts. TCRdb's copy holds only in-frame clones and misses some; the assay was immunoSEQ multiplex PCR. V, J and clone size were drawn from that table, and D and trimming were deduced from the DNA. The profile shows hundreds of thousands of clones, 82% of them singletons. The V and J ends lost 1 base and 0 bases respectively, with 11 bases between them. The CDR3 is 17 residues long. Germline V gives CDR1 SGHRS, CDR2 YFSETQ. The chain employs TRBV5-1 and TRBJ1-6; D is unresolved. The sample taken for sequencing was peripheral blood. The receptor comes from a woman over 75 with active or convalescent COVID-19. The CDR3 DNA is TGCGCCAGCAGCTTGACAGCCATAAGCTCCTATAATTCACCCCTCCACTTT. As protein: CASSLTAISSYNSPLHF.